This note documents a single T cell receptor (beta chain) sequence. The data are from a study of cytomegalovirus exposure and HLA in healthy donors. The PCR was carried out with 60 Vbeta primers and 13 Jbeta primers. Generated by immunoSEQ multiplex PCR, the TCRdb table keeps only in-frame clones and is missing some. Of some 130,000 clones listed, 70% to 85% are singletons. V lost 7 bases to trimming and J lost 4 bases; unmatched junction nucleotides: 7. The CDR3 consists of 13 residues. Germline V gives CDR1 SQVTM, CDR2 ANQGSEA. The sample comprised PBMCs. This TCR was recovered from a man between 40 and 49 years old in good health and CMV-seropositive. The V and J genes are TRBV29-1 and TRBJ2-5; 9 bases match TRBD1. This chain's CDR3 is CSAGTGRGETQYF. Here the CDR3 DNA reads TGCAGCGCTGGGACAGGGAGGGGAGAGACCCAGTACTTC.